The 25 T cell receptor beta chains below were found in one sample sequenced in a study of HIV-infected patients and healthy controls. Follow-up blood was drawn about 14 weeks, roughly three months, after antiretroviral therapy began. The repertoire came from unfractionated whole blood and reflected all unsorted peripheral T cells. Reverse transcription used around 480 ng RNA and constant-region primers for alpha and beta. Alpha and beta chain libraries were made separately by chain-specific third strand synthesis with multiplexing indices. TCRdb reprocessed the 5' RACE reads via MiXCR and lists one record per CDR3 protein. The sample includes about 8,000 distinct CDR3 sequences, roughly 6.2% of them seen just once. Sequences were derived from blood, sampled during antiretroviral therapy. Receptors originate from an adult with HIV infection.

Ten or more counts support this clonotype. This beta chain is a stray sequence in a library constructed for alpha chains; its clone size is not meaningful. The V call is TRBV30, the J call TRBJ2-1, with D maybe TRBD2 (5 bases). The CDR3 is 14 amino acids. The V gene lost 0 bases and the J gene lost 6 bases, with 12 bases spanning the gap. CDR1 is GTSNPN, CDR2 SVGIG, per germline (reference sequence). The chain's CDR3 is CAWSVGIEGNEQFF. Here the CDR3 DNA reads TGTGCCTGGAGTGTTGGCATTGAGGGCAATGAGCAGTTCTTC.

This clonotype has a count of ten or more. Since the library was made to target alpha chains, this beta chain is a stray read and its abundance is not meaningful. The rearrangement links TRBV7-6 to TRBJ2-1, with TRBD2 matching over 13 bases. V shed 5 bases, J shed 6 bases, and the junction held 13 bases outside the gene matches. This CDR3 has 18 residues. The V gene's germline CDR1 is SGHVS and CDR2 FNYEAQ. CDR3 coding DNA: TGTGCCAGCAGCGTAACTAGCGGGAGGGCCTCCCCCTTCAATGAGCAGTTCTTC. Amino acids: CASSVTSGRASPFNEQFF. The full variable domain, rest sourced from reference TRBV7-6 and TRBJ2-1, is GAGVSQSPRYKVTKRGQDVALRCDPISGHVSLYWYRQALGQGPEFLTYFNYEAQQDKSGLPNDRFSAERPEGSISTLTIQRTEQRDSAMYRCASSVTSGRASPFNEQFFGPGTRLTVL.

To note about this clonotype: Little can be read into the size of this beta chain, an off-target read in a library designed for alpha chains. The chain carries TRBV12-3 or TRBV12-4 and TRBJ2-2, with D unresolved. V lost 3 bases, J lost 10 bases, and 6 bases lay in between. The CDR3 sequence is 11 residues long. CDR3 nucleotide sequence: TGTGCCAGCAGTTTTGAGGCGGAGCTGTTTTTT. This codes for CASSFEAELFF.

This clonotype showed up many times. The library was designed around alpha chains, so this beta chain is a stray read whose abundance carries little weight. The chain has TRBV13 and TRBJ2-7; 10 bases match TRBD2. The CDR3 consists of 16 residues. Germline CDR1 and CDR2: PRHDT and FYEKMQ (reference sequence). V lost 5 bases to trimming and J lost 0 bases; unmatched junction nucleotides: 7. The CDR3 DNA reads as TGTGCCAGCAGCCCTCCACTAGCGGGGCACTCCTACGAGCAGTACTTC. Translating it yields CASSPPLAGHSYEQYF.

This clonotype was seen repeatedly, ten times or more. A library prepared for alpha chains yielded this beta chain as an off-target read; its size is of little meaning. This chain joins TRBV14 and TRBJ2-7, with D hard to call. This CDR3 spans 15 amino acids. The germline V gene encodes CDR1 SGHDN and CDR2 FVKESK. V shed 0 bases and J shed 3 bases, with 12 bases lying between them. CDR3 in DNA: TGTGCCAGCAGCCAAGATCCCGGGTGGATCTACGAGCAGTACTTC. It yields the protein CASSQDPGWIYEQYF.

This clonotype is termed medium-sized. In a library made to pick up alpha chains, this beta chain is a stray read with a size that means little. The genes are TRBV7-3 and TRBJ1-1; D is unclear. CDR1 and CDR2 from the germline V gene are SGHTA and FQGTGA. This CDR3 contains 13 residues. Trimming pared 6 bases from V and 1 base from J, leaving 9 bases between. The CDR3 region has the DNA TGTGCCAGCAGTTTTCAATCGAACACTGAAGCTTTCTTT. It translates to CASSFQSNTEAFF.

At least ten counts were recorded for this clonotype. A library made for alpha chains picked up this beta chain off target, so its size means little. The genes are TRBV29-1 and TRBJ1-1; 7 bases agree with TRBD1. The germline V gene has CDR1 SQVTM and CDR2 ANQGSEA. The junction had 5 bases not matched to a gene; V was cut back by 7 bases and J by 0 bases. This CDR3 region has 13 residues. CDR3 nucleotides: TGCAGCGCCTCGGGACAGTTGAACACTGAAGCTTTCTTT. It codes for CSASGQLNTEAFF.

This clonotype is medium-sized. This beta chain is a stray read from a library made for alpha chains; its abundance is not meaningful. The rearrangement joins TRBV6-5 to TRBJ1-1; no definite D call. This CDR3 region has 14 residues. With 7 bases removed from V and 8 bases from J, the gap between germline ends came to 20 bases. The germline V gene encodes CDR1 MNHEY and CDR2 SVGAGI. CDR3 nucleotide sequence: TGTGCCAGCAACCCCCTTACGAGGGATAAGGAAGCTTTCTTT. Encoded protein: CASNPLTRDKEAFF.

The sample holds many counts of this clonotype. Because this beta chain is a stray read in a library intended to capture alpha chains, its abundance should not be given much weight. J is TRBJ2-5 and V is TRBV11-2; D perhaps matches TRBD1 (6 bases). The germline V and J ends were trimmed by 5 bases and 1 base, with 20 bases remaining between them. Germline assignment: CDR1 SGHAT and CDR2 FQNNGV. This CDR3 spans 17 amino acids. The CDR3: CASSLYAPTGPQETQYF. The CDR3 bases are TGTGCCAGCAGCCTTTATGCCCCGACAGGCCCCCAAGAGACCCAGTACTTC.

In this sample, this clonotype turned up many times. Since it is a stray read in a library aimed at alpha chains, this beta chain has a size that is not meaningful. The rearrangement uses TRBV28 and TRBJ2-1; possibly TRBD1 or TRBD2 for D (6 bases each). V lost 7 bases to trimming and J lost 10 bases, with 23 bases between them. Per germline, CDR1 MDHEN and CDR2 SYDVKM. This CDR3 is built from 15 residues. The CDR3 nucleotides read TGTGCCAGCAAGGGGGGCGGCGGCCCTGCGGCCGAGCAGTTCTTC. It is translated as CASKGGGGPAAEQFF.

This clonotype was detected ten times or more. Because the library targeted alpha chains, this beta chain is an off-target read whose size means little. The CDR3 reads CASSSGYEQFF. For the CDR3, the DNA is TGTGCCAGCAGCTCGGGTTATGAGCAGTTCTTC. The chain has TRBV11-2 and TRBJ2-1; D remains unclear. The germline V and J ends were trimmed by 4 bases and 8 bases, with 6 bases remaining between them. The germline V gene has CDR1 SGHAT and CDR2 FQNNGV. This CDR3 is 11 amino acids long.

In its sample, this clonotype was seen many times. Found in a library prepared for alpha chains, this beta chain is an off-target read, and its abundance has little meaning. CDR3 sequence reads: CASSEPEGGAPYNEQFF. CDR3 sequence (DNA): TGTGCCAGCAGTGAACCGGAGGGGGGGGCCCCCTACAATGAGCAGTTCTTC. The chain couples TRBV6-1 to TRBJ2-1; TRBD2 might be the D (7 bases). The CDR3 is 17 residues long. The V end lost 2 bases, the J end lost 2 bases, and 16 bases lay between the germline ends. Per germline, CDR1 MNHNS and CDR2 SASEGT.

The table lists this clonotype with many counts. A library made for alpha chains picked up this beta chain off target, so its size means little. V and J are TRBV29-1 and TRBJ2-1, with TRBD2 as a possible D gene (5 bases). V shed 7 bases and J shed 3 bases, with 13 bases lying between them. This CDR3 contains 13 residues. Germline V CDR1 and CDR2: SQVTM, ANQGSEA. The CDR3 protein is CSEQLRDYNEQFF. The CDR3 coding sequence is TGCAGCGAACAATTGAGGGACTACAATGAGCAGTTCTTC.

This clonotype was seen repeatedly, ten times or more. For a library built for alpha chains, this beta chain is a stray read; little rests on its size. V and J are TRBV20-1 and TRBJ2-2, with 12 positions matching TRBD2. CDR1 and CDR2 (germline): DFQATT, SNEGSKA (reference sequence). The CDR3 is 15 residues long. The V segment lost 5 bases and the J segment 7 bases; nucleotides outside the gene matches: 8. CDR3 DNA: TGCAGTGCTGGGAAAGGACTAGCGGGGATCGGGGAGCTGTTTTTT. Its protein is CSAGKGLAGIGELFF.

As regards this clonotype: This beta chain is a stray read from a library made for alpha chains; its abundance is not meaningful. J is TRBJ2-2 and V is TRBV9, with D uncertain. The germline gives CDR1 SGDLS, CDR2 YYNGEE. This CDR3 has 15 residues. The germline V and J ends were trimmed by 5 bases and 6 bases, with 17 bases remaining between them. As DNA, the CDR3 is TGTGCCAGCAGATCATCGGACGGGCCCGCCGGGGAGCTGTTTTTT. It is translated as CASRSSDGPAGELFF. The full variable domain, rest sourced from reference TRBV9 and TRBJ2-2, is DSGVTQTPKHLITATGQRVTLRCSPRSGDLSVYWYQQSLDQGLQFLIQYYNGEERAKGNILERFSAQQFPDLHSELNLSSLELGDSALYFCASRSSDGPAGELFFGEGSRLTVL.

This clonotype was found many times. Within a library made for alpha chains, this beta chain is off target, and its count is uninformative. The chain combines TRBV28 with TRBJ2-4; 7 nucleotides agree with TRBD2. There are 15 residues in the CDR3. The V and J ends lost 9 bases and 0 bases, in that order; junction bases with no gene match: 8. Per the germline V gene, CDR1 is MDHEN and CDR2 is SYDVKM. The CDR3 is CASSSGGVAKNIQYF. The CDR3 nucleotides read TGTGCCAGTTCTAGCGGAGGAGTAGCCAAAAACATTCAGTACTTC. The variable domain in full, completed from reference TRBV28 and TRBJ2-4, reads DVKVTQSSRYLVKRTGEKVFLECVQDMDHENMFWYRQDPGLGLRLIYFSYDVKMKEKGDIPEGYSVSREKKERFSLILESASTNQTSMYLCASSSGGVAKNIQYFGAGTRLSVL.

This clonotype was seen ten or more times. This beta chain slipped into a library made for alpha chains as a stray read, so its size is not meaningful. The chain uses TRBV7-2 and TRBJ2-7; 7 bases fit TRBD1. This CDR3 has 14 residues. J lost 1 base, V lost 1 base, and 1 base had no gene match. Germline V gene lookup returns CDR1 SGHTA and CDR2 FQGNSA. The CDR3 region is CASSLGDSSYEQYF. CDR3 in DNA: TGTGCCAGCAGCTTAGGGGACAGTTCCTACGAGCAGTACTTC.

The table lists this clonotype with a count of one. The size of this beta chain means little, since it is a stray read in a library made for alpha chains. V usage is TRBV29-1 and J usage is TRBJ1-1; D may be TRBD1 (6 bases). Germline V lookup: CDR1 SQVTM, CDR2 ANQGSEA. The V end lost 4 bases, the J end lost 3 bases, and 9 bases lay between the germline ends. The CDR3 contains 12 residues. CDR3 nucleotides: TGCAGCGTTGTTCCAGGGGACACTGAAGCTTTCTTT. This gives the protein CSVVPGDTEAFF.

Many counts were recorded for this clonotype. This beta chain is a stray sequence in a library constructed for alpha chains; its clone size is not meaningful. The chain uses TRBV27 and TRBJ2-5; D is unresolved. Deletions cut 5 bases from V and 0 bases from J, with 4 bases between. Germline V lookup: CDR1 MNHEY, CDR2 SMNVEV (reference sequence). The CDR3 runs 12 residues. CDR3 amino acids: CASSPDQETQYF. As DNA, the CDR3 is TGTGCCAGCAGTCCAGACCAAGAGACCCAGTACTTC.

Within the sample, this clonotype is medium-sized (0.01 to 0.1%). As an off-target read in a library built for alpha chains, this beta chain has a frequency of little significance. V is TRBV4-1 and J is TRBJ2-3; TRBD2 matches 11 bases. This CDR3 spans 18 amino acids. V lost 2 bases to trimming and J lost 4 bases; unmatched junction nucleotides: 11. The germline gives CDR1 MGHRA, CDR2 YSYEKL. CDR3 DNA sequence: TGCGCCAGCAGCCAACGGCTACTAGCGGGAGTCATCGCAGATACGCAGTATTTT. Translation gives CASSQRLLAGVIADTQYF.

This clonotype showed up many times. This beta chain turned up in a library designed for alpha chains; as an off-target read, its abundance says little. V usage is TRBV12-3 or TRBV12-4 and J usage is TRBJ2-7; TRBD1 matches at 9 bases. Trimming cost V 6 bases and J 5 bases; bases outside gene matches: 14. The length of the CDR3 is 16 residues. The CDR3: CASRYLAWDRAHEQYF. DNA for the CDR3: TGTGCCAGCAGATATTTAGCGTGGGACAGGGCCCACGAGCAGTACTTC.

This clonotype was detected ten times or more. This beta chain turned up in a library designed for alpha chains; as an off-target read, its abundance says little. This chain links TRBV6-1 with TRBJ1-6; D is perhaps TRBD1 (5 bases). The CDR3 length is 16 residues. Trimming took 7 bases from V and 6 from J, leaving 19 bases between them. From germline, CDR1 is MNHNS and CDR2 SASEGT. The CDR3 DNA reads TGTGCCAGCATGGAAGGGACGGGGAAGAGTAATTCACCCCTCCACTTT. This translates into CASMEGTGKSNSPLHF.

This clonotype was recorded at least ten times. Being off target in a library aimed at alpha chains, this beta chain has a size of little meaning. This chain uses TRBV3-1 with TRBJ1-2, with a weak D call TRBD1 (5 bases). The CDR3 runs to 12 residues. Trimming pared 8 bases from V and 0 bases from J, leaving 7 bases between. CDR1 and CDR2 (germline): LGHDT, YNNKEL (reference sequence). The CDR3 reads CASGHTNYGYTF. The DNA of the CDR3 is TGTGCCAGCGGACACACTAACTATGGCTACACCTTC.

The table lists this clonotype with many counts. A library prepared for alpha chains yielded this beta chain as an off-target read; its size is of little meaning. The chain links TRBV7-9 to TRBJ2-2; D not certain. The CDR3 is made up of 13 amino acids. CDR1 is SEHNR, CDR2 FQNEAQ, per germline (reference sequence). V dropped 2 bases and J dropped 6 bases, with 7 bases sitting between them. This CDR3 is CASSLSLAGELFF. The DNA of the CDR3 is TGTGCCAGCAGCTTATCGTTGGCCGGGGAGCTGTTTTTT. Complete variable domain (other parts from reference TRBV7-9 and TRBJ2-2): DTGVSQNPRHKITKRGQNVTFRCDPISEHNRLYWYRQTLGQGPEFLTYFQNEAQLEKSRLLSDRFSAERPKGSFSTLEIQRTEQGDSAMYLCASSLSLAGELFFGEGSRLTVL.

This clonotype has a handful of counts. The library was prepared for alpha chains; this beta chain is a stray read, so its frequency means little. V gene TRBV6-5 combines with J gene TRBJ2-5; D perhaps matches TRBD2 (5 bases). Trimming took 6 bases from V and 6 from J, leaving 14 bases between them. This CDR3 contains 13 residues. Germline V CDR1 and CDR2: MNHEY, SVGAGI. This CDR3 reads CASRADVGKTQYF. Written as DNA, the CDR3 is TGTGCCAGCAGAGCGGACGTCGGAAAGACCCAGTACTTC.